The 25 T cell receptor beta chains in this list originate from one sample, sequenced in a study of blood T cells in healthy people across ages. Sample-barcoded 5' priming and a J-beta primer mix drove a second PCR of about 6 to 12 cycles. TCRdb processed the 5' RACE reads anew with MiXCR; each CDR3 protein has one entry. The table has 1.5 million to 2 million distinct CDR3 sequences, 34% seen once; the top ten hold about 11%. Sequencing was done on a sample of blood. These receptors were taken from a young woman in good health.

About this clonotype itself: This may stem from a read error, because a much larger clone lies one nucleotide away. V is TRBV29-1 and J is TRBJ2-5, with TRBD1 matching 7 bases. The CDR3 contains 12 residues. Germline assignment: CDR1 SQVTM and CDR2 ANQGSEA. With 7 bases clipped from V and 11 bases from J, the junction kept 13 bases outside the gene matches. The CDR3 DNA is TGCAGCGCCCGAGGACAGGACAATGAGCAGTACTTC. This codes for CSARGQDNEQYF.

A few counts support this clonotype. The chain couples TRBV29-1 to TRBJ2-3; D is possibly TRBD1 (5 bases). Germline V gene sequence: CDR1 SQVTM, CDR2 ANQGSEA. V was clipped by 8 bases and J by 1 base, with 16 bases between them. This CDR3 region has 14 residues. The CDR3: CSILTETRTDTQYF. CDR3 nucleotides: TGCAGCATCCTGACAGAGACCCGCACAGATACGCAGTATTTT.

This clonotype showed up just once. The gene calls are TRBV27 and TRBJ2-7; 7 bases fit TRBD1. Germline V CDR1 and CDR2: MNHEY, SMNVEV (reference sequence). There are 15 residues in the CDR3. The trim removed 5 bases at V and 2 bases at J, leaving 9 bases unmatched. The CDR3 is CASSPTGAGTYEQYF. The CDR3 bases are TGTGCCAGCAGTCCCACAGGGGCAGGTACCTACGAGCAGTACTTC.

The rearrangement joins TRBV5-6 to TRBJ2-4, with D tentatively TRBD1 or TRBD2 (5 bases each). There are 19 residues in the CDR3. The germline V gene has CDR1 SGHDT and CDR2 YYEEEE. With 1 base removed from V and 2 bases from J, the gap between germline ends came to 22 bases. The CDR3: CASSLTRSSRPGPKNIQYF. CDR3 DNA: TGTGCCAGCAGCTTGACAAGGTCAAGCCGCCCGGGGCCCAAAAACATTCAGTACTTC.

The V gene is TRBV20-1, the J gene TRBJ2-5; possibly TRBD2 for D (6 bases). Trimming pared 0 bases from V and 3 bases from J, leaving 14 bases between. The germline V gene encodes CDR1 DFQATT and CDR2 SNEGSKA (reference sequence). The CDR3 contains 15 residues. In nucleotides, the CDR3 is TGCAGTGCTAGAGATGGAGCGGGTAGTGAAGAGACCCAGTACTTC. Its protein product is CSARDGAGSEETQYF.

The chain uses TRBV9 and TRBJ2-5, with 7 bases fitting TRBD2. The CDR3 has 15 amino acids. Per the germline V gene, CDR1 is SGDLS and CDR2 is YYNGEE. Trimming at V came to 4 bases and at J to 4 bases, leaving 10 bases not matched to a gene. CDR3 residues: CASSYRGGVRETQYF. The CDR3 nucleotides read TGTGCCAGCAGCTACCGGGGAGGGGTACGAGAGACCCAGTACTTC. The whole variable domain, remainder taken from reference TRBV9 and TRBJ2-5, is DSGVTQTPKHLITATGQRVTLRCSPRSGDLSVYWYQQSLDQGLQFLIQYYNGEERAKGNILERFSAQQFPDLHSELNLSSLELGDSALYFCASSYRGGVRETQYFGPGTRLLVL.

The chain recombines TRBV5-1 with TRBJ2-5; D remains ambiguous. The CDR3 extends over 13 amino acids. From germline, CDR1 is SGHRS and CDR2 YFSETQ. Trimming took 0 bases from V and 6 from J, leaving 9 bases between them. The CDR3 spells CASSLAGSQTQYF. In DNA form, the CDR3 reads TGCGCCAGCAGCTTGGCCGGCTCTCAGACCCAGTACTTC.

This clonotype showed up many times. The chain joins TRBV20-1 to TRBJ2-7, with D perhaps TRBD2 (5 bases). The CDR3 sequence is 15 residues long. The germline gives CDR1 DFQATT, CDR2 SNEGSKA (reference sequence). Trimming shortened V by 4 bases and J by 0 bases, and 16 bases separated the two germline ends. The CDR3, as DNA: TGCAGTGCTATGGGCCGGGCGGGCAGCTCCTACGAGCAGTACTTC. Translated: CSAMGRAGSSYEQYF.

The V call is TRBV28, the J call TRBJ2-3, with D perhaps TRBD2 (5 bases). CDR3 length: 15 residues. The germline CDR1 and CDR2 sequences are MDHEN and SYDVKM. V shed 4 bases and J shed 1 base, with 12 bases lying between them. CDR3 region: CASSSRDHGTDTQYF. The CDR3 nucleotides read TGTGCCAGCAGTTCCCGGGATCATGGCACAGATACGCAGTATTTT.

The V and J genes are TRBV7-9 and TRBJ2-1, with 10 bases aligning to TRBD2. Germline V lookup: CDR1 SEHNR, CDR2 FQNEAQ (reference sequence). This CDR3 comprises 19 residues. Trimming removed 2 bases from V and 0 bases from J; junction bases left unmatched: 10. CDR3 sequence reads: CASSLQGASGGPSYNEQFF. In DNA, the CDR3 is TGTGCCAGCAGCTTACAGGGGGCTAGCGGGGGCCCCTCCTACAATGAGCAGTTCTTC.

In its sample, this clonotype was seen a few times. Given a much more abundant clone one base away, this may be a read error. The V call is TRBV12-3 or TRBV12-4, the J call TRBJ2-1, with unresolved D. Trimming left V 7 bases short and J 10 bases short, with 20 bases between. The CDR3 has 14 amino acids. The DNA for the CDR3 is TGTGCCAGCATCGTATTCCGCCCGGTTAGGGAGCAGTTCTTC. It is translated as CASIVFRPVREQFF.

The chain has TRBV7-3 and TRBJ1-2; D unclear. CDR1 SGHTA and CDR2 FQGTGA come from the germline V gene. The CDR3 sequence is 15 residues long. V was pared by 5 bases and J by 6 bases, with 19 bases between. CDR3 sequence (DNA): TGTGCCAGCAGCCCCACCGGAACAGAGACCCATGGCTACACCTTC. Translating gives CASSPTGTETHGYTF.

This clonotype appeared many times. This rearrangement joins TRBV12-3 or TRBV12-4 to TRBJ2-1, with D unresolved. V gave up 5 bases and J gave up 9 bases, with 11 bases separating them. The CDR3 runs to 12 residues. DNA for the CDR3: TGTGCCAGCAGTCGAACTGGTGGTGAGCAGTTCTTC. Translation: CASSRTGGEQFF.

About this clonotype itself: The germline gene is not matched at one end of the junction; a read error may be the cause. V gene TRBV20-1 combines with J gene TRBJ2-3, with D unresolved. Germline CDR1 is DFQATT and CDR2 is SNEGSKA (reference sequence). CDR3 length: 13 residues. The CDR3 reads CSACDSTTDAQYF. DNA of the CDR3: TGCAGTGCTTGCGATAGCACAACAGATGCGCAGTATTTT.

This clonotype was picked up a small number of times. V gene TRBV20-1 combines with J gene TRBJ2-5; 8 positions agree with TRBD2. V trimming: 0 bases; J trimming: 1 base; junction bases outside the gene matches: 10. The CDR3 covers 17 residues. CDR1 is DFQATT, CDR2 SNEGSKA, per germline (reference sequence). The CDR3 protein is CSARDRATSVRQETQYF. CDR3 nucleotides: TGCAGTGCTAGAGATAGGGCGACTAGCGTACGCCAAGAGACCCAGTACTTC.

This clonotype appeared a few times. This chain connects TRBV5-1 to TRBJ2-5; TRBD1 matches 7 bases. CDR3 length: 15 residues. Germline CDR1 reads SGHRS; CDR2 reads YFSETQ. The V and J ends lost 4 bases and 4 bases, in that order; junction bases with no gene match: 10. The CDR3 coding sequence is TGCGCCAGCAGCAGGACGGTTCCAGGGGGAGAGACCCAGTACTTC. It specifies CASSRTVPGGETQYF.

A word on this clonotype: This may stem from a read error, because a much larger clone lies one nucleotide away. This chain joins TRBV30 and TRBJ2-5; D unresolved. Judging by the DNA end, TRBJ2-7 fits better; the J call may be wrong. The CDR3 has 13 amino acids. Germline V gene lookup returns CDR1 GTSNPN and CDR2 SVGIG (reference sequence). The CDR3 here is CAWSVTSRYEQYF. CDR3 in DNA: TGTGCCTGGAGTGTAACCTCTCGGTACGAGCAGTACTTC.

This clonotype was recorded a few times. This CDR3 reads CSARVAGGAGANVLTF. The CDR3 DNA reads as TGCAGTGCTAGAGTAGCGGGGGGAGCTGGGGCCAACGTCCTGACTTTC. The chain joins TRBV20-1 to TRBJ2-6, with TRBD2 identical over 10 bases. The V gene end was trimmed by 1 base and the J gene end by 2 bases; junction bases not matched to a gene: 2. Germline CDR1 reads DFQATT; CDR2 reads SNEGSKA (reference sequence). The CDR3 spans 16 residues.

The chain links TRBV18 to TRBJ1-4; a possible D gene is TRBD1 (6 bases). V dropped 6 bases and J dropped 7 bases, with 12 bases sitting between them. Germline CDR1 reads KGHSH; CDR2 reads LQKENI. This CDR3 comprises 13 residues. DNA for the CDR3: TGTGCCAGCTCCTCGGACAGAGGTGAAAAACTGTTTTTT. Translation: CASSSDRGEKLFF.

The chain joins TRBV20-1 to TRBJ1-2; 9 positions match TRBD1. In germline, CDR1 is DFQATT, CDR2 SNEGSKA (reference sequence). The CDR3 has 16 residues. With V trimmed by 3 bases and J by 8 bases, 16 bases remained unmatched. CDR3 region: CSASPGTGLYPSGYTF. In nucleotides, the CDR3 is TGCAGTGCTAGTCCCGGGACAGGGTTGTACCCCTCCGGCTACACCTTC.

To note about this clonotype: A much bigger clone sits one base away, suggesting this may be a read error. The chain has TRBV4-2 and TRBJ2-5; 7 nucleotides align to TRBD2. Trimming cost V 4 bases and J 4 bases; bases outside gene matches: 12. Looked up from germline, CDR1 is LGHNA and CDR2 is YNFKEQ. CDR3 length: 16 amino acids. CDR3: CASSRDVSGSSETQYF. DNA for the CDR3: TGTGCCAGCAGCCGAGATGTTAGCGGGTCATCAGAGACCCAGTACTTC.

This clonotype was observed a single time. The rearrangement links TRBV7-9 to TRBJ2-1; possibly TRBD2 for D (5 bases). V was shortened by 5 bases and J by 10 bases, with 12 bases between the two germline ends. The germline CDR1 and CDR2 sequences are SEHNR and FQNEAQ (reference sequence). The CDR3 contains 12 residues. The chain's CDR3 is CASSTRTLEQFF. The CDR3 DNA reads TGTGCCAGCAGCACCCGGACTTTAGAGCAGTTCTTC.

The V gene is TRBV6-1, the J gene TRBJ2-7, with D hard to call. Germline V gives CDR1 MNHNS, CDR2 SASEGT. The CDR3 runs to 13 residues. Trimming shortened V by 8 bases and J by 7 bases, and 18 bases separated the two germline ends. The CDR3 DNA reads TGTGCCAGCTGTATGGCAAGCTACGGGGAGCAGTACTTC. Protein product: CASCMASYGEQYF.

V usage is TRBV7-9 and J usage is TRBJ2-6; 7 nucleotides align to TRBD1. The CDR3 sequence is 18 residues long. Germline V gene lookup returns CDR1 SEHNR and CDR2 FQNEAQ (reference sequence). The junction had 8 bases not matched to a gene; V was cut back by 1 base and J by 2 bases. CDR3 amino acids: CASSLVRQGFAGANVLTF. The DNA for the CDR3 is TGTGCCAGCAGCTTAGTAAGACAGGGATTTGCTGGGGCCAACGTCCTGACTTTC.

The gene calls are TRBV24-1 and TRBJ1-2; D is unclear. Germline V lookup: CDR1 KGHDR, CDR2 SFDVKD. V gave up 4 bases and J gave up 3 bases, with 14 bases separating them. The CDR3 covers 15 residues. The CDR3 DNA sequence: TGTGCCACCAGTGAGACGGGGTCAAAGGACTATGGCTACACCTTC. It yields the protein CATSETGSKDYGYTF.